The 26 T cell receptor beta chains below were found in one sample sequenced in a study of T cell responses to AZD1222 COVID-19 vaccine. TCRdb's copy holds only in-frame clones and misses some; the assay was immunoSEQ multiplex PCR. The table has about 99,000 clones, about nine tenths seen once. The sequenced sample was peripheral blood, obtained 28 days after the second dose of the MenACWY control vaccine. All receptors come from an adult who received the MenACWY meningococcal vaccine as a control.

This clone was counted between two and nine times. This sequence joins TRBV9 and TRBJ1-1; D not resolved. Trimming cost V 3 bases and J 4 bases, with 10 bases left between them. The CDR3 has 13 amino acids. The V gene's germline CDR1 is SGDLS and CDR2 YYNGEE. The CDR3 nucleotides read TGTGCCAGCAGCGCTAGTCAAGGCACTGAAGCTTTCTTT. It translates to CASSASQGTEAFF.

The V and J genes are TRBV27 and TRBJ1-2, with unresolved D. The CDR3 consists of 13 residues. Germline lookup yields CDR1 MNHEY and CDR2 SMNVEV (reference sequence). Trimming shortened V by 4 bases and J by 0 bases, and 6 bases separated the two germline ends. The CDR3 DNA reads TGTGCCAGCAGTTCCAACGCTAACTATGGCTACACCTTC. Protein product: CASSSNANYGYTF.

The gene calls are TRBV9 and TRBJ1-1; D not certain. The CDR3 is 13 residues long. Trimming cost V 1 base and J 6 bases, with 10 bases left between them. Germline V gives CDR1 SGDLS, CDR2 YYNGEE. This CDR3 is CASSVSIGSEAFF. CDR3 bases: TGTGCCAGCAGCGTATCGATCGGTTCTGAAGCTTTCTTT.

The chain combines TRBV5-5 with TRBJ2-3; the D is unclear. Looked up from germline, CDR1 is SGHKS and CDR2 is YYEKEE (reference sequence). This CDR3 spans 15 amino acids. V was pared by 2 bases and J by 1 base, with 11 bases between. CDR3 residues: CASSLHPVGTDTQYF. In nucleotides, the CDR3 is TGTGCCAGCAGCTTACATCCGGTAGGCACAGATACGCAGTATTTT.

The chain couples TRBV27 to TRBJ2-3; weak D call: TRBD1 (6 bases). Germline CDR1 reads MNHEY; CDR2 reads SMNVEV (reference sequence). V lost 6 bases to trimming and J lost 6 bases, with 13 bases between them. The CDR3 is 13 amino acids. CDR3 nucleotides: TGTGCCAGCAGCCATTACAGGGACGATACGCAGTATTTT. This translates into CASSHYRDDTQYF.

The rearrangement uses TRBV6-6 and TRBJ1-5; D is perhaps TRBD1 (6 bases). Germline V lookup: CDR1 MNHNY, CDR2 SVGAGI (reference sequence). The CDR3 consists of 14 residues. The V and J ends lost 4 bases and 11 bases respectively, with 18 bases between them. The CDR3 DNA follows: TGTGCCAGCAGTTCCCATCAGGGGTGTATGACCCAGCATTTT. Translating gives CASSSHQGCMTQHF.

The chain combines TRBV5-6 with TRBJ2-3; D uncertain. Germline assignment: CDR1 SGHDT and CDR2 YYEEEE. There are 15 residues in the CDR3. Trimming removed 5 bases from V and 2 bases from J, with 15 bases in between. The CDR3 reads CASSSPPAHTDTQYF. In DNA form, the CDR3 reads TGTGCCAGCAGTTCACCGCCAGCCCACACAGATACGCAGTATTTT.

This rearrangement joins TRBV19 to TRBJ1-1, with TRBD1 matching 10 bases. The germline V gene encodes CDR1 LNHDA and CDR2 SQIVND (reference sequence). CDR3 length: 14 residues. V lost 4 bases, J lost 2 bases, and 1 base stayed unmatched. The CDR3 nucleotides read TGTGCCAGTAGTAGGACAGGGGGAAACACTGAAGCTTTCTTT. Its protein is CASSRTGGNTEAFF. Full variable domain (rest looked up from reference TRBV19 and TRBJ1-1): DGGITQSPKYLFRKEGQNVTLSCEQNLNHDAMYWYRQDPGQGLRLIYYSQIVNDFQKGDIAEGYSVSREKKESFPLTVTSAQKNPTAFYLCASSRTGGNTEAFFGQGTRLTVV.

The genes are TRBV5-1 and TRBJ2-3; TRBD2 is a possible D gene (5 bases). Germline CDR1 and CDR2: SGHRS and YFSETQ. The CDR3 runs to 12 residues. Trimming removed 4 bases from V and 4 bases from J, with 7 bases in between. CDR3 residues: CASSPEADTQYF. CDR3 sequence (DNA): TGCGCCAGCAGCCCGGAGGCAGATACGCAGTATTTT.

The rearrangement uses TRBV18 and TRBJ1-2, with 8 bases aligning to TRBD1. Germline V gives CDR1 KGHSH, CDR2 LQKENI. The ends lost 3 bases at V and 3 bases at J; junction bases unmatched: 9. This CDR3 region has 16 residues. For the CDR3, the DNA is TGTGCCAGCTCACCGATACCGGACAGGGCTCACTATGGCTACACCTTC. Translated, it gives CASSPIPDRAHYGYTF. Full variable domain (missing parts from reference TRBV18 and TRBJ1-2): NAGVMQNPRHLVRRRGQEARLRCSPMKGHSHVYWYRQLPEEGLKFMVYLQKENIIDESGMPKERFSAEFPKEGPSILRIQQVVRGDSAAYFCASSPIPDRAHYGYTFGSGTRLTVV.

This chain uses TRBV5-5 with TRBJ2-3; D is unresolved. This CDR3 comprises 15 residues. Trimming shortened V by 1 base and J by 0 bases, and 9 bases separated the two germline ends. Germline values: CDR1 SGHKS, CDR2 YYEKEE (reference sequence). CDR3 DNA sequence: TGTGCCAGCAGCTTGAGGGCCCCAAGCACAGATACGCAGTATTTT. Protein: CASSLRAPSTDTQYF.

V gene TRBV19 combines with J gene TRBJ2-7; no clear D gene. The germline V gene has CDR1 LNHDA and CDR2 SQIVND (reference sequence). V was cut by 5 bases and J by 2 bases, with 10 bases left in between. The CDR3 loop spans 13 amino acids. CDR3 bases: TGTGCCAGTAGTCCGCAGGAACCCTACGAGCAGTACTTC. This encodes CASSPQEPYEQYF.

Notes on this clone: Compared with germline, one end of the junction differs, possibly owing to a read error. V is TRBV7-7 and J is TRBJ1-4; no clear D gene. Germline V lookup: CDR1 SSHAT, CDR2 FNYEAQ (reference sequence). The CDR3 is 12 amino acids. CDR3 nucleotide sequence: TGTGCTAGCAGCCAATGGACGGATCAACTGTTTTTT. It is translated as CASSQWTDQLFF. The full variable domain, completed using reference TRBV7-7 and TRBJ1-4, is GAGVSQSPRYKVTKRGQDVTLRCDPISSHATLYWYQQALGQGPEFLTYFNYEAQPDKSGLPSDRFSAERPEGSISTLTIQRTEQRDSAMYRCASSQWTDQLFFGSGTQLSVL.

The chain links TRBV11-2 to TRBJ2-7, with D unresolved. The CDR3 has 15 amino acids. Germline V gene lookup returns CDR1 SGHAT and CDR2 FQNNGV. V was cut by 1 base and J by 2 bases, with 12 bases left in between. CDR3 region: CASSLGNYKAYEQYF. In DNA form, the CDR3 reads TGTGCCAGCAGCTTAGGTAACTACAAGGCCTACGAGCAGTACTTC.

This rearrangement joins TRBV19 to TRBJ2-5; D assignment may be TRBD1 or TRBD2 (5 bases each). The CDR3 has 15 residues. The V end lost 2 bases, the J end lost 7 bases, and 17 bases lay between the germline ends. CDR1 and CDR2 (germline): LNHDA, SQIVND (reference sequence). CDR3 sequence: CASSIRAGAAGTQYF. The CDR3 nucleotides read TGTGCCAGTAGTATAAGGGCTGGGGCGGCGGGGACCCAGTACTTC.

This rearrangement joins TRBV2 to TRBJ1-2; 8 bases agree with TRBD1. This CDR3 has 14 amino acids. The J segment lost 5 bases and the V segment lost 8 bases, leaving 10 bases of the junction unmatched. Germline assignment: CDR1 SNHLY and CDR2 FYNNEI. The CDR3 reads CASHRTGMGYGYTF. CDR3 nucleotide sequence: TGTGCCAGCCACAGGACAGGGATGGGATATGGCTACACCTTC.

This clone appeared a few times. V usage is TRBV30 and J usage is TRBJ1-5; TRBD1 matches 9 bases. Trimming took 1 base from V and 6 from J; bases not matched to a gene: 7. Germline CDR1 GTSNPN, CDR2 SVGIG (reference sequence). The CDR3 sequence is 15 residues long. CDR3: CAWSGGTGQGQPQHF. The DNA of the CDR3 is TGTGCCTGGAGTGGAGGGACAGGGCAGGGTCAGCCCCAGCATTTT.

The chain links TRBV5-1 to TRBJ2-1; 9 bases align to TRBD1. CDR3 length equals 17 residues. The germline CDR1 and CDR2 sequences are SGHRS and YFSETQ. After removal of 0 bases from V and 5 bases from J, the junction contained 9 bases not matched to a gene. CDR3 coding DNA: TGCGCCAGCAGCTTGGCCCCGACCGGGACAGGGAACAATGAGCAGTTCTTC. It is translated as CASSLAPTGTGNNEQFF.

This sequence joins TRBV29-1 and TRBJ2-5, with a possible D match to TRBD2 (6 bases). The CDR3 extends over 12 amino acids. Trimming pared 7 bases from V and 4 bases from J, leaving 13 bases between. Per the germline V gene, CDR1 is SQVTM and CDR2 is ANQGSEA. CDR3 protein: CSGLRGRETQYF. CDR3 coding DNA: TGCAGCGGTCTTCGGGGGAGAGAGACCCAGTACTTC.

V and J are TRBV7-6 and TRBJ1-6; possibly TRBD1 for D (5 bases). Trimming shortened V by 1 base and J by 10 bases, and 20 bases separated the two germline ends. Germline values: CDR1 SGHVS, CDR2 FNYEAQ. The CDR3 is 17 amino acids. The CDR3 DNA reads TGTGCCAGCAGCTTAGGACTTGACGGGGGACTAAGCTCACCCCTCCACTTT. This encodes CASSLGLDGGLSSPLHF.

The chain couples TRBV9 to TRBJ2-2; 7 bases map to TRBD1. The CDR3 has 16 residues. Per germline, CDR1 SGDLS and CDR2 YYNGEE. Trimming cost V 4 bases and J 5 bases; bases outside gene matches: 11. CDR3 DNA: TGTGCCAGCAGCCCTACGGACAGGAGCCATACCGGGGAGCTGTTTTTT. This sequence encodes CASSPTDRSHTGELFF. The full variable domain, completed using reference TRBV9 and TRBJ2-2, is DSGVTQTPKHLITATGQRVTLRCSPRSGDLSVYWYQQSLDQGLQFLIQYYNGEERAKGNILERFSAQQFPDLHSELNLSSLELGDSALYFCASSPTDRSHTGELFFGEGSRLTVL.

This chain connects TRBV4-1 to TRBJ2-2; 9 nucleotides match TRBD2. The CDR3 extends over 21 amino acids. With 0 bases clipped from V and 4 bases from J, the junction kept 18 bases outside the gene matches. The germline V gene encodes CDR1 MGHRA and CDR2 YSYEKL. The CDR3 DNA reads TGCGCCAGCAGCCAAGATTGGCGGGGGGGACTCTTATTTACAACCACCGGGGAGCTGTTTTTT. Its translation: CASSQDWRGGLLFTTTGELFF.

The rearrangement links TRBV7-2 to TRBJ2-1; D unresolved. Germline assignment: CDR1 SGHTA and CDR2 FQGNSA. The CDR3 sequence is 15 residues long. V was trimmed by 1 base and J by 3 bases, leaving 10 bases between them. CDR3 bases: TGTGCCAGCAGCTTAGATCGGACCCGCTACAATGAGCAGTTCTTC. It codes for CASSLDRTRYNEQFF.

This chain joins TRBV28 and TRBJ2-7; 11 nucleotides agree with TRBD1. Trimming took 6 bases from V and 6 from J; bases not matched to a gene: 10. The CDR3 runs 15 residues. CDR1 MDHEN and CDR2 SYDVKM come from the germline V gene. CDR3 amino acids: CASSPGTGGISEQYF. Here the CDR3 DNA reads TGTGCCAGCAGCCCGGGGACAGGGGGTATAAGCGAGCAGTACTTC.

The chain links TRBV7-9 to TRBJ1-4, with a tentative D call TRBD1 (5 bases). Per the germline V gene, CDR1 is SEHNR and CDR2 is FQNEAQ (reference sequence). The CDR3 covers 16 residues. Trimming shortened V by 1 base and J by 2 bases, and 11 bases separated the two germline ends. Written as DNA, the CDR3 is TGTGCCAGCAGCTTAGGGGCAGAGGGGACTAATGAAAAACTGTTTTTT. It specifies CASSLGAEGTNEKLFF.

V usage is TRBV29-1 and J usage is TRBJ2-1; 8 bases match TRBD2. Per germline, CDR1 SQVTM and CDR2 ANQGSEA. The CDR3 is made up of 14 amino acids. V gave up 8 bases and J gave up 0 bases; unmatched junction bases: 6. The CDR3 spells CSTSGGGSYNEQFF. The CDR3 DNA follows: TGCAGCACTTCCGGGGGGGGCTCCTACAATGAGCAGTTCTTC.